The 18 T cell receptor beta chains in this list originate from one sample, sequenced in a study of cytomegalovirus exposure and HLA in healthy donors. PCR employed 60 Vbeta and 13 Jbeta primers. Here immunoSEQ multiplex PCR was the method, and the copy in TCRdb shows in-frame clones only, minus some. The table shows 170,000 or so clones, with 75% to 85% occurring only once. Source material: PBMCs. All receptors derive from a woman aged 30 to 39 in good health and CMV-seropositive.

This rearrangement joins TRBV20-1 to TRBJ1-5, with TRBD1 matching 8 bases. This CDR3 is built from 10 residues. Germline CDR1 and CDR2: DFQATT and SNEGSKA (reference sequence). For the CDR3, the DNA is TGCGGACAGGGTTTTCAGCCCCAGCATTTT. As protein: CGQGFQPQHF.

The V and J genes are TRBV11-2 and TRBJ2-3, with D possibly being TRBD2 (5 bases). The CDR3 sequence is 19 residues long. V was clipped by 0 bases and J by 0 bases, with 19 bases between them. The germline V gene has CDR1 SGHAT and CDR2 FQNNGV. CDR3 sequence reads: CASSLDWPGTSTSTDTQYF. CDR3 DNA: TGTGCCAGCAGCTTAGATTGGCCGGGAACATCCACTAGCACAGATACGCAGTATTTT.

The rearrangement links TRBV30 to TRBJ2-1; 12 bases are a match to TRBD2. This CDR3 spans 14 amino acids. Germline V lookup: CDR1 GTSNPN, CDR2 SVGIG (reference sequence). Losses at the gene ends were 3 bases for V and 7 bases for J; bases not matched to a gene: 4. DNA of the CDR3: TGTGCCTGGAGGACTAGCGGGAGTATTAATGAGCAGTTCTTC. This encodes CAWRTSGSINEQFF.

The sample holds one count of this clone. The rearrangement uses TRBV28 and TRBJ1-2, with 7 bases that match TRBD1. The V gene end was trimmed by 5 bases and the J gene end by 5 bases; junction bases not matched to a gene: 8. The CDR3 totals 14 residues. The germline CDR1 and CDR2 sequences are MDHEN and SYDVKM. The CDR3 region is CASSQQGFWYGYTF. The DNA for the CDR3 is TGTGCCAGCAGTCAACAGGGGTTCTGGTATGGCTACACCTTC.

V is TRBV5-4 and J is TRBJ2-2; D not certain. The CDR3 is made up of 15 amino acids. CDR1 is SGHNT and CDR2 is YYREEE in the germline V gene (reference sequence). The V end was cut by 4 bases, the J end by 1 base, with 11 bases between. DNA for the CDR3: TGTGCCAGCAGCCATCTAGAAATGAACACCGGGGAGCTGTTTTTT. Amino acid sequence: CASSHLEMNTGELFF. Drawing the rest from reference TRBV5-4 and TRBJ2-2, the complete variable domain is ETGVTQSPTHLIKTRGQQVTLRCSSQSGHNTVSWYQQALGQGPQFIFQYYREEENGRGNFPPRFSGLQFPNYSSELNVNALELDDSALYLCASSHLEMNTGELFFGEGSRLTVL.

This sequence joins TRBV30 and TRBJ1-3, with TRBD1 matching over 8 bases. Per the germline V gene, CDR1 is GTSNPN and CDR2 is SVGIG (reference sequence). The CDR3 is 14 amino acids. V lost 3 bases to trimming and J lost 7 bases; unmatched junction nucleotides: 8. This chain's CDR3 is CAWSGQGAANTIYF. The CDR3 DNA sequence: TGTGCCTGGAGCGGGCAGGGGGCGGCTAACACCATATATTTT.

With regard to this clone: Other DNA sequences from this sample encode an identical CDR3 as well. For the CDR3, the DNA is TGTGCCAGCAGGGGGACTAGCGGTTACAATGAGCAGTTCTTC. Its translation is CASRGTSGYNEQFF. The chain employs TRBV2 and TRBJ2-1, with 11 bases aligning to TRBD2. CDR1 SNHLY and CDR2 FYNNEI come from the germline V gene. Unmatched junction bases numbered 2, after V lost 6 bases and J lost 4 bases. The CDR3 covers 14 residues.

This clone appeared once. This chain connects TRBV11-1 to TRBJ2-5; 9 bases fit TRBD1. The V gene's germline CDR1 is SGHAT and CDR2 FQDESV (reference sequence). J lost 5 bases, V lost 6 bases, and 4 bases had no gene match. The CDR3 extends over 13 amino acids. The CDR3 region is CASRRGQGETQYF. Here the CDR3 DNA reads TGTGCCAGCAGACGCGGACAGGGGGAGACCCAGTACTTC.

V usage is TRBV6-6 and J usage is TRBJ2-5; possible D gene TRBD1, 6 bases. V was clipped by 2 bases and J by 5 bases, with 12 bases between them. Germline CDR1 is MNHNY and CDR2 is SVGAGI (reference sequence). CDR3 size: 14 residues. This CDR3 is CASSYLGQPETQYF. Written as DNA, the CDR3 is TGTGCCAGCAGTTACCTGGGACAACCGGAGACCCAGTACTTC.

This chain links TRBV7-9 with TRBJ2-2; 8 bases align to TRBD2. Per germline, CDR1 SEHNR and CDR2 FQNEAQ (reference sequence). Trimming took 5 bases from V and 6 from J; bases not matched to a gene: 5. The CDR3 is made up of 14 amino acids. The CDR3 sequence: CASSPLGGAGELFF. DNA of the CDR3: TGTGCCAGCAGCCCCCTCGGGGGGGCCGGGGAGCTGTTTTTT.

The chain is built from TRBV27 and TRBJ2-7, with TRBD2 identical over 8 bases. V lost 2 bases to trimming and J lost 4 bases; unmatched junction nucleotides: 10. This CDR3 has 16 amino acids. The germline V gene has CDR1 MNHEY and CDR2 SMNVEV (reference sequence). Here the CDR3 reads CASSLKMVAGWYEQYF. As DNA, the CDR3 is TGTGCCAGCAGTTTAAAAATGGTAGCGGGATGGTACGAGCAGTACTTC.

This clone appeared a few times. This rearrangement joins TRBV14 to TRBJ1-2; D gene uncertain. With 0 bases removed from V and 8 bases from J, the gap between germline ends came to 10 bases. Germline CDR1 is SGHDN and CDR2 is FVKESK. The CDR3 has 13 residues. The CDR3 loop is CASSQDLGGGYTF. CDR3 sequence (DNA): TGTGCCAGCAGCCAAGATCTAGGTGGCGGCTACACCTTC.

CDR3 loop: CASSEVAGVETQYF. DNA of the CDR3: TGTGCCAGCAGTGAGGTAGCGGGAGTGGAGACCCAGTACTTC. The J gene is TRBJ2-5, the V gene TRBV6-4, with 9 nucleotides matching TRBD2. The CDR3 covers 14 residues. Germline CDR1 and CDR2: MRHNA and SNTAGT. The V segment lost 3 bases and the J segment 5 bases; nucleotides outside the gene matches: 4.

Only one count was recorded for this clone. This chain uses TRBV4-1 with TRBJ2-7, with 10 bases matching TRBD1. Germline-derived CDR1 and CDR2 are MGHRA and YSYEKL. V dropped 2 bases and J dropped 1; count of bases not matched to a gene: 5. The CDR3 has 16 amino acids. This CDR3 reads CASSQPDRGKSYEQYF. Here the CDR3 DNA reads TGCGCCAGCAGCCAACCGGACAGGGGGAAGTCCTACGAGCAGTACTTC.

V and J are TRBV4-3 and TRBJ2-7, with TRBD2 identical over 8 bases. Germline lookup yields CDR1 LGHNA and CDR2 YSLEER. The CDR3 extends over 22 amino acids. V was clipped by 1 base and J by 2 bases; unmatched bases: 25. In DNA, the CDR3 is TGCGCCAGCAGCCAAGGGGGGGAATGGGGAATGGAGGAGCGGGAGTTTCCCTACGAGCAGTACTTC. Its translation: CASSQGGEWGMEEREFPYEQYF.

CDR3 coding DNA: TGTGCCAGCAGCGTAGCTTCCCAGACAGGCGCTGGAAACACCATATATTTT. This translates into CASSVASQTGAGNTIYF. The rearrangement joins TRBV9 to TRBJ1-3; possibly TRBD1 for D (6 bases). The length of the CDR3 is 17 residues. V lost 0 bases and J lost 2, with 15 bases in between. Germline CDR1 and CDR2: SGDLS and YYNGEE.

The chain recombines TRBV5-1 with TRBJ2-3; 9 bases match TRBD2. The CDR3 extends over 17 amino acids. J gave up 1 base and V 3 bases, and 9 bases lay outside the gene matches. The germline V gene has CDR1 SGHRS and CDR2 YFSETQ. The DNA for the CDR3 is TGCGCCAGCAGCTCGCTGTCCTTAGCGGGAGGCACAGATACGCAGTATTTT. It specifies CASSSLSLAGGTDTQYF.

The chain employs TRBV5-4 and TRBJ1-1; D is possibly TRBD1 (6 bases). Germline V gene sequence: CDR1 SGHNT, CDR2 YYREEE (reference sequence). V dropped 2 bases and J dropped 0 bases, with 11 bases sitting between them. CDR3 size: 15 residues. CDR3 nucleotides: TGTGCCAGCAGCTTAGCGGGACAAGTGAACACTGAAGCTTTCTTT. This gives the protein CASSLAGQVNTEAFF.